This entry features one TCR beta chain sequence. Its cognate antigen is unknown. This record belongs to a study of identical twins. Notes on the study in general: The analysis was cross-sectional rather than longitudinal within donors. Insertions were fewer in abundant cord blood beta clonotypes, whereas memory repertoires showed none of this pattern. Models, which agreed with sharing between unrelated individuals, nonetheless underestimated the out-of-frame TCR alpha sharing seen in monozygotic twins.

TCRdb processed the 5' RACE reads anew with MiXCR; each CDR3 protein has one entry. The sample holds 510,000 or so distinct CDR3 sequences, roughly 15% seen once. Germline CDR1 and CDR2: DFQATT and SNEGSKA (reference sequence). V lost 4 bases to trimming and J lost 4 bases; unmatched junction nucleotides: 2. The CDR3 is 13 residues long. The same sample was also used in a study of yellow fever vaccine responses in identical twins.

The chain has TRBV20-1 and TRBJ1-2, with 11 positions matching TRBD1. The clonotype originates from a woman aged 18-29 years in good health. The specimen sequenced was CD4+ T cells sorted from blood. CDR3 DNA sequence: TGCAGTGCTACAGGGACAGGGGGCTATGGCTACACCTTC. It specifies CSATGTGGYGYTF.